This T cell receptor beta chain was captured in a study of cytomegalovirus exposure and HLA in healthy donors. CDR1 SGHRS and CDR2 YFSETQ come from the germline V gene. The CDR3 covers 17 residues. V gave up 2 bases and J gave up 3 bases, with 21 bases separating them. The PCR contained 60 Vbeta and 13 Jbeta primers. Original data processing: Counted up in a later analysis, unique TCR beta chains came to 65 million to 80 million, with about 10 million shared. Some clones are missing from TCRdb's copy, which holds only in-frame ones; the method was immunoSEQ multiplex PCR. For V, J and clone size, that table is used; D and trimming come from the DNA. The sample has under 65,000 clones.

The rearrangement uses TRBV5-1 and TRBJ2-7; D uncertain. The sequence was collected from a woman in her 30s in good health and CMV-seropositive. Material for sequencing was PBMCs. CDR3 sequence reads: CASSFPPLSLRYYEQYF. In DNA, the CDR3 is TGCGCCAGCAGCTTCCCCCCTCTGTCCCTGAGATACTACGAGCAGTACTTC.